The T cell receptor (beta chain) under discussion was sequenced for a study of T-cell reconstitution after alpha-beta-depleted transplantation in children. Unique molecular identifiers were used in preparing the TCRbeta library. TCRdb called the PCR reads again in MiXCR, with one record for every CDR3 protein. The sample shows approximately 270,000 distinct CDR3 sequences, 9.9% of them seen only once. Germline loops: CDR1 SGHVT, CDR2 SQSDAQ. This CDR3 is 13 amino acids long. This specimen was PBMCs from the stem cell graft donor, taken from the stem cell graft. The receptor's source is a human donor who donated a stem cell graft to a child with SCID. The chain recombines TRBV7-4 with TRBJ1-5; D gene ambiguous. CDR3 sequence reads: CACRLLSNQPQHF. The CDR3, as DNA: TGTGCATGCAGGTTGCTTAGCAATCAGCCCCAGCATTTT.